This T cell receptor (beta chain) was observed in a study of blood T cell repertoires in COVID-19. Some clones are missing from TCRdb's copy, which holds only in-frame ones; the method was immunoSEQ multiplex PCR. The sample contains around 200,000 clones, over 80% of which appear only once. This CDR3 is 12 amino acids long. Germline CDR1 LGHDT, CDR2 YNNKEL (reference sequence). V dropped 9 bases and J dropped 1 base, with 9 bases sitting between them. Material: PBMCs or T cells enriched from blood (not recorded which). The clonotype was recovered from a man younger than 35 with acute COVID-19. This sequence joins TRBV3-1 (or the pseudogene TRBV3-2) and TRBJ1-1; no clear D. CDR3 region: CASMSGNTEAFF. The CDR3 DNA sequence: TGTGCCAGTATGTCAGGGAACACTGAAGCTTTCTTT.